A single sample is the source of the 21 T cell receptor beta chains below, sequenced in a study of molecular identifiers for immune sequencing clone quantification. TCRdb re-derived calls from the PCR reads in MiXCR, one entry per CDR3 protein. The table records more than 450,000 distinct CDR3 sequences, roughly 23% of them present only once. The sample comprised naive CD8+ T cells from blood, with Jurkat cell RNA spiked in. Described subset: FACS-sorted CD8+CD4-CCR7+CD45RA+ naive T cells. The receptors here all came from a human donor in good health. Some libraries in this study had Jurkat cell RNA spiked in.

Concerning this clonotype itself: The final CDR3 position lacks the conserved phenylalanine or tryptophan, pointing to a likely read error. V gene TRBV28 combines with J gene TRBJ1-1, with 10 positions matching TRBD1. The J segment lost 6 bases and the V segment lost 4 bases, leaving 5 bases of the junction unmatched. The CDR3 sequence is 14 residues long. CDR1 and CDR2 (germline): MDHEN, SYDVKM. CDR3 sequence: CASSSRQGAPEAFL. In nucleotides, the CDR3 is TGTGCCAGCAGTTCCAGACAGGGGGCCCCTGAAGCTTTCCTT.

With regard to this clonotype: The CDR3 does not close with the conserved phenylalanine or tryptophan, likely indicating a read error. The genes are TRBV20-1 and TRBJ2-3; the match to TRBD2 covers 8 bases. Germline CDR1 is DFQATT and CDR2 is SNEGSKA (reference sequence). The ends lost 0 bases at V and 4 bases at J; junction bases unmatched: 12. The CDR3 is 17 amino acids. The CDR3 loop reads CSARELEAGAVADTQYL. Written as DNA, the CDR3 is TGCAGTGCTAGAGAACTGGAAGCGGGAGCGGTTGCAGATACGCAGTATTTG.

This clonotype was detected many times. This chain links TRBV4-3 with TRBJ1-4; 8 positions agree with TRBD1. The germline V gene has CDR1 LGHNA and CDR2 YSLEER. This CDR3 comprises 15 residues. The trim removed 0 bases at V and 8 bases at J, leaving 5 bases unmatched. The DNA for the CDR3 is TGCGCCAGCAGCCAAGATCCCTCAGGGGGCGAAAAACTGTTTTTT. Protein product: CASSQDPSGGEKLFF.

This clonotype was detected ten times or more. The chain has TRBV4-3 and TRBJ2-7, with 15 bases aligning to TRBD2. There are 16 residues in the CDR3. Germline values: CDR1 LGHNA, CDR2 YSLEER. The ends lost 4 bases at V and 3 bases at J; junction bases unmatched: 4. Here the CDR3 DNA reads TGCGCCAGCAGCCCTGGACTAGCGGGGGGGCACTACGAGCAGTACTTC. This gives the protein CASSPGLAGGHYEQYF.

This clonotype was seen a handful of times. This chain connects TRBV7-9 to TRBJ2-3, with D perhaps TRBD2 (6 bases). The length of the CDR3 is 15 residues. In germline, CDR1 is SEHNR, CDR2 FQNEAQ (reference sequence). Deletions cut 5 bases from V and 2 bases from J, with 14 bases between. The CDR3 loop is CASSVGGVTTDTQYF. The CDR3, as DNA: TGTGCCAGCAGCGTAGGAGGGGTCACCACAGATACGCAGTATTTT.

This clonotype was detected many times. J is TRBJ1-1 and V is TRBV3-1; D ambiguous. CDR1 and CDR2 (germline): LGHDT, YNNKEL (reference sequence). V was clipped by 1 base and J by 2 bases, with 17 bases between them. The CDR3 extends over 17 amino acids. The CDR3 loop is CASSQATPRGRNTEAFF. The CDR3 DNA sequence: TGTGCCAGCAGCCAAGCAACGCCACGGGGTAGAAACACTGAAGCTTTCTTT.

This clonotype was counted once. The CDR3 does not end in the conserved phenylalanine or tryptophan, so this is likely a read error. This sequence joins TRBV4-1 and TRBJ1-1; 7 nucleotides match TRBD1. Germline V CDR1 and CDR2: MGHRA, YSYEKL. This CDR3 contains 17 residues. Trimming cost V 0 bases and J 3 bases; bases outside gene matches: 10. The CDR3 reads CASSQDGSRTGDTEAFL. CDR3 in DNA: TGCGCCAGCAGCCAAGATGGTTCCCGAACAGGGGACACTGAAGCTTTCCTT.

This clonotype was counted between two and nine times. The rearrangement links TRBV20-1 to TRBJ2-1; 10 bases fit TRBD2. V gave up 6 bases and J gave up 4 bases; unmatched junction bases: 9. This CDR3 region has 15 residues. In germline, CDR1 is DFQATT, CDR2 SNEGSKA (reference sequence). This CDR3 reads CSATPGLAWYNEQFF. DNA for the CDR3: TGCAGTGCCACACCGGGACTAGCGTGGTACAATGAGCAGTTCTTC.

This clonotype came up a few times. The chain combines TRBV11-2 with TRBJ1-1, with D unclear. The germline V and J ends were trimmed by 4 bases and 4 bases, with 16 bases remaining between them. This CDR3 is built from 15 residues. Germline lookup yields CDR1 SGHAT and CDR2 FQNNGV. The CDR3 nucleotides read TGTGCCAGCAGCTCAGGAATGATCAGTGGCACTGAAGCTTTCTTT. Amino acids: CASSSGMISGTEAFF.

The J gene is TRBJ2-3, the V gene TRBV5-6; TRBD2 aligns across 10 bases. CDR1 and CDR2 from the germline V gene are SGHDT and YYEEEE. The CDR3 spans 16 residues. V lost 2 bases, J lost 5 bases, and 8 bases stayed unmatched. Written as DNA, the CDR3 is TGTGCCAGCAGCTTAGGGGGACTAGCGAGGGTAGATACGCAGTATTTT. This gives the protein CASSLGGLARVDTQYF.

The genes are TRBV18 and TRBJ2-1, with 8 bases aligning to TRBD2. The germline V gene has CDR1 KGHSH and CDR2 LQKENI. With V trimmed by 1 base and J by 3 bases, 8 bases remained unmatched. The length of the CDR3 is 17 residues. In nucleotides, the CDR3 is TGTGCCAGCTCACCACGCGGGACTAGAGAGGACTACAATGAGCAGTTCTTC. Residues: CASSPRGTREDYNEQFF.

This clonotype has at least ten counts. The CDR3 protein is CASSQSVRLYEDTQYF. DNA of the CDR3: TGTGCCAGCAGCCAATCGGTCAGACTATATGAAGATACGCAGTATTTT. This chain joins TRBV4-2 and TRBJ2-3, with TRBD2 as a possible D gene (5 bases). V lost 2 bases and J 5 bases, leaving 17 bases between the germline ends. The CDR3 has 16 residues. Germline values: CDR1 LGHNA, CDR2 YNFKEQ.

This clonotype was found many times. The V gene is TRBV20-1, the J gene TRBJ1-5; a possible D gene is TRBD1 (5 bases). Trimming stripped 3 bases from V and 9 bases from J, with 24 bases between. The CDR3 contains 16 residues. Germline V gene sequence: CDR1 DFQATT, CDR2 SNEGSKA (reference sequence). The CDR3 DNA follows: TGCAGTGCTAGTGATCCCGGGACGCAGAGTTTTTGGCCCCAGCATTTT. Translation gives CSASDPGTQSFWPQHF.

This rearrangement joins TRBV7-9 to TRBJ2-1, with D tentatively TRBD1 or TRBD2 (6 bases each). The CDR3 spans 17 residues. Germline CDR1 is SEHNR and CDR2 is FQNEAQ (reference sequence). Trimming stripped 4 bases from V and 3 bases from J, with 19 bases between. CDR3 bases: TGTGCCAGCAGCTCAAACGCCGGGGGCCGCGACTACAATGAGCAGTTCTTC. Translation gives CASSSNAGGRDYNEQFF.

A remark on this clonotype: A read error may account for a junction end that differs from germline. J is TRBJ1-1 and V is TRBV30; D gene ambiguous. The CDR3 runs to 13 residues. Per the germline V gene, CDR1 is GTSNPN and CDR2 is SVGIG (reference sequence). The DNA of the CDR3 is TGTGCCTGGAGTGTAGATTCACGGTTTGAAGCCTTCTTT. It encodes CAWSVDSRFEAFF.

This clonotype was observed many times. The gene calls are TRBV28 and TRBJ2-7; TRBD1 might be the D (6 bases). CDR3 length equals 15 residues. CDR1 and CDR2 (germline): MDHEN, SYDVKM. V was pared by 5 bases and J by 7 bases, with 21 bases between. The CDR3, as DNA: TGTGCCAGCAGTCATGGTGACAGGCGGTATGGGGAGCAGTACTTC. The encoded protein is CASSHGDRRYGEQYF.

CDR3 sequence (DNA): TGTGCCAGTGGACAGGGGATCAATTACGAGCAGTACTTC. This sequence encodes CASGQGINYEQYF. This chain connects TRBV19 to TRBJ2-7, with 9 bases fitting TRBD1. CDR1 and CDR2 (germline): LNHDA, SQIVND (reference sequence). V was pared by 8 bases and J by 4 bases, with 6 bases of the junction left unmatched. The CDR3 consists of 13 residues.

The chain links TRBV4-1 to TRBJ2-7; no clear D. The V and J ends lost 6 bases and 3 bases respectively, with 18 bases between them. Germline CDR1 MGHRA, CDR2 YSYEKL. The CDR3 has 15 amino acids. CDR3 protein: CASRYERAENYEQYF. DNA for the CDR3: TGCGCCAGCAGATACGAAAGGGCCGAGAACTACGAGCAGTACTTC.

Regarding this clonotype: A read error may produce the germline difference seen at one junction end. The chain employs TRBV24-1 and TRBJ1-2, with D tentatively TRBD1 (5 bases). Germline CDR1 KGHDR, CDR2 SFDVKD. The CDR3 is 15 amino acids. The CDR3 loop reads CVTSDASGTPYGYTF. The CDR3 region has the DNA TGTGTCACCAGTGATGCATCTGGGACGCCCTATGGCTACACCTTC.

This clonotype has at least ten counts. The CDR3, as DNA: TGTGCCAGCAGCCCCTGGACAGGGCGGAGCACTGAAGCTTTCTTT. Encoded protein: CASSPWTGRSTEAFF. The rearrangement links TRBV5-4 to TRBJ1-1; 8 bases agree with TRBD1. The CDR3 has 15 residues. The germline V gene has CDR1 SGHNT and CDR2 YYREEE (reference sequence). Trimming took 4 bases from V and 4 from J; bases not matched to a gene: 9.

This clonotype has more than one count but fewer than ten. The chain uses TRBV5-5 and TRBJ2-2, with D tentatively TRBD2 (6 bases). Germline CDR1 reads SGHKS; CDR2 reads YYEKEE (reference sequence). This CDR3 is built from 16 residues. Trimming left V 4 bases short and J 6 bases short, with 19 bases between. The CDR3 nucleotides read TGTGCCAGCAGCATTGCGGGACGGCTAGGACCCGGGGAGCTGTTTTTT. Its protein is CASSIAGRLGPGELFF.